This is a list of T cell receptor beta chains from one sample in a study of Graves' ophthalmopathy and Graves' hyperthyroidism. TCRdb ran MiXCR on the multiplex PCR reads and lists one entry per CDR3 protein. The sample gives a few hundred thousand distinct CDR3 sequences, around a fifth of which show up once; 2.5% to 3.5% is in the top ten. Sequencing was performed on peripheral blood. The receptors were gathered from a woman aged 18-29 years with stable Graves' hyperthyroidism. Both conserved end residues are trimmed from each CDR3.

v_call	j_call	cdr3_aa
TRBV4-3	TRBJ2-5	ASSQDPSETQY
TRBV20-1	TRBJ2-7	SARDLGGRGYEQY
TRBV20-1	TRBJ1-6	SARGGTENSPLH
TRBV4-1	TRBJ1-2	ASSQAYPDRRYGYT
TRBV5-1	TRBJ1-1	ASSLQKGSTEAF
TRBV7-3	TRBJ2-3	ASSLMGGPADTQY
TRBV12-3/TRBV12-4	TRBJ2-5	ASSVREPKTQY
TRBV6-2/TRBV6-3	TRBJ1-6	ASSYSSAGMNSPLH
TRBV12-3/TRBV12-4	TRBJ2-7	ASSPGRNYEQY
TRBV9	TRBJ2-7	ASSVDAGGGNEQY
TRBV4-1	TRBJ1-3	ASSQFNGQRSSGNTIY
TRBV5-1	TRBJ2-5	ASSSGSLQETQY
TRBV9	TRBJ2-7	ASSVQASRGEQY
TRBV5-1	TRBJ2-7	ASSLKQGYGYEQY
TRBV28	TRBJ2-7	ASINTLAGGEQY
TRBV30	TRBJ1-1	AWSRIGDTEAF
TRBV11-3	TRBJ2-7	ASSLEGAAYEQY
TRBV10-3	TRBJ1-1	AIIENTEAF
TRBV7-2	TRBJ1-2	ASSPYRTGRDGYT
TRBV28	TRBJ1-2	ASRDTGTNYGYT
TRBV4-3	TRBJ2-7	ASSQEARGYEQY
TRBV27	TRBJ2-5	ASRRDTQETQY
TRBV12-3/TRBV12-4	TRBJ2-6	ASSLLVGIISGANVLT
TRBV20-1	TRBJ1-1	SARIGSTEAF
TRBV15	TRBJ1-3	ATSSGRNTIY
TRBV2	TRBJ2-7	ASGGNVAGGGEQY
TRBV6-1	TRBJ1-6	ATGPYSPLH
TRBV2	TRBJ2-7	ASRDTGGVYEQY
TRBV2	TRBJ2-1	ASSLVRLLVYNEQF
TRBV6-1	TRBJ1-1	ASSPRGPEAF
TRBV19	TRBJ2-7	ASSQGRDNYEQY
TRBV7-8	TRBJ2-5	ASSPRLAGRQETQY
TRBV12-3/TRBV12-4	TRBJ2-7	ASSSGTSGRNYEQY
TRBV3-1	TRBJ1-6	ASSQGNNSPLH
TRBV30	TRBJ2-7	AWTTGSYEQY
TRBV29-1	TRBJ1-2	SVEQGVYGYT
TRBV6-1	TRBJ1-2	ASSEAPGPGYGYT
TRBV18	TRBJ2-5	VSSEQETQY
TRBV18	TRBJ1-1	ASSPRQINTEAF
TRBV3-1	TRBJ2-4	ASSLGKNIENIQY
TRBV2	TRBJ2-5	ASSKVSGGSGETQY
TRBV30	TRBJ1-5	AWSRGHNQPQH
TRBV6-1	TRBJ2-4	ASSDRRVKNIKY
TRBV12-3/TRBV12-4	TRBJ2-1	ASTVWGNEQF
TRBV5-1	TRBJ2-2	ASSLRTRRNTGELF
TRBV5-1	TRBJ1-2	ASSFNRAYGYT
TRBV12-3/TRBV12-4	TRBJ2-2	ASSSWGTGQNTGELF
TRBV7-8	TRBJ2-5	ASSLGQNQETQY
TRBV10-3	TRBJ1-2	AIRPLRGYGYT
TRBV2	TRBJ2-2	ASSLWGTGELF
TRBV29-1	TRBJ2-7	SALTASYEQY
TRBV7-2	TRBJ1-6	ASSLDVNSPLH
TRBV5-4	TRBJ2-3	ASSSGGRLSDTQY
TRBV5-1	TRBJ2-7	ASSPMTSGNSYEQY
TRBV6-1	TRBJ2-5	ASSEEPQETQY
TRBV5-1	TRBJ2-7	ASSLSVPWGEQY
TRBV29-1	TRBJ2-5	SVAGPETQY
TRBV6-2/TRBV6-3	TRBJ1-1	ASSYSELVNEAF
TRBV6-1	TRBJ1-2	ASSRDREAGNYGYT